The sequence of this T cell receptor beta chain was determined in a study of blood T cell repertoires in COVID-19. Study information: The cDNA or gDNA used as material had been derived from T cells, B-cell-depleted T cells, or PBMCs.

Methods used by the authors: Quantification of nucleated cells was approximated via reference gene primer amplification. Sequencing was performed with immunoSEQ multiplex PCR; in TCRdb, only in-frame clones are kept and a portion is missing. V, J and clone size are taken as reported in that table, and D and trimming were inferred from the DNA itself. This table has approximately 390,000 clones, more than 70% appearing once. This clone was observed a handful of times. Seattle patients were enrolled while actively infected and followed longitudinally. This TCR was recovered from a woman aged 55-70 years with COVID-19, enrolled during active disease. The sequenced sample was peripheral blood.

The CDR3 DNA sequence: TGTGCCAGCATCTCCGGGGTGGGGACTGAAGCTTTCTTT. Protein: CASISGVGTEAFF. This chain joins TRBV12-3 or TRBV12-4 and TRBJ1-1, with D unclear. This CDR3 contains 13 residues. The ends were cut back, 7 bases at V and 5 bases at J, with 14 bases in the middle.